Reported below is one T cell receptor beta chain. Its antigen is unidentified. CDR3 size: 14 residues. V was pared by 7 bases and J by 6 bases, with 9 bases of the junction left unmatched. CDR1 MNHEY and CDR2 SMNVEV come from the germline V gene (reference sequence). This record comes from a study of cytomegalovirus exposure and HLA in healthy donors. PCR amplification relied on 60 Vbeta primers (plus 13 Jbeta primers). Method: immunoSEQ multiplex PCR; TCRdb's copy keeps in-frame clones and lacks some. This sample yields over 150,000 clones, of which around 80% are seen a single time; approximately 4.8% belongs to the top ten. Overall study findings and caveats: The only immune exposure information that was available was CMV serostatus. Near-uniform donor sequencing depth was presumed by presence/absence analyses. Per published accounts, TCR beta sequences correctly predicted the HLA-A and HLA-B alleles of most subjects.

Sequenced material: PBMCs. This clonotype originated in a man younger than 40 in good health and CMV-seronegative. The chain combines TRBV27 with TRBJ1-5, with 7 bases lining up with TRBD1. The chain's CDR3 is CASTPRAGGQPQHF. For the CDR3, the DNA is TGTGCCAGCACTCCTCGGGCAGGGGGTCAGCCCCAGCATTTT.